The 30 T cell receptor beta chains presented below share a single source sample, sequenced in a study of shared clonotypes between healthy human individuals. Sequencing used immunoSEQ multiplex PCR; TCRdb keeps in-frame clones, though not all of them. This table holds 1.4 million or so clones, approximately 98.5% found once. Material for sequencing was naive CD4+ T cells sorted from blood. Indicated subset: CD45RA+ positively selected. The receptor set was obtained from a man aged 25-40 years in good health.

This clone showed up just once. This rearrangement joins TRBV27 to TRBJ2-3, with 8 bases fitting TRBD1. V was clipped by 4 bases and J by 0 bases; unmatched bases: 6. The CDR3 has 16 amino acids. The V gene's germline CDR1 is MNHEY and CDR2 SMNVEV (reference sequence). The CDR3 DNA is TGTGCCAGCAGTTCCCCCAGGGGGCCCAGCACAGATACGCAGTATTTT. This codes for CASSSPRGPSTDTQYF.

The CDR3 DNA sequence: TGTGCCAGCAGCACCGGACTAGCGGGATATTTCACAGAGACCCAGTACTTC. This codes for CASSTGLAGYFTETQYF. The chain recombines TRBV9 with TRBJ2-5, with TRBD2 identical over 12 bases. Germline assignment: CDR1 SGDLS and CDR2 YYNGEE. This CDR3 comprises 17 residues. The V and J ends lost 4 bases and 4 bases, in that order; junction bases with no gene match: 11.

The chain joins TRBV5-1 to TRBJ2-4; the D is unclear. The V gene lost 1 base and the J gene lost 0 bases, with 14 bases spanning the gap. Germline V gene lookup returns CDR1 SGHRS and CDR2 YFSETQ. The CDR3 contains 17 residues. The CDR3 region has the DNA TGCGCCAGCAGCTTGCGTCCAGATACTCTAGCCAAAAACATTCAGTACTTC. It encodes CASSLRPDTLAKNIQYF.

This sequence joins TRBV11-3 and TRBJ2-1; 7 bases match TRBD1. Germline CDR1 and CDR2: SGHNT and YENEEA. This CDR3 is built from 15 residues. Trimming at V came to 4 bases and at J to 4 bases, leaving 7 bases not matched to a gene. The CDR3 region has the DNA TGTGCCAGCAGCTCCGACAGGGCGTCGTACAATGAGCAGTTCTTC. This codes for CASSSDRASYNEQFF.

The rearrangement joins TRBV18 to TRBJ2-5, with D uncertain. Germline V gene sequence: CDR1 KGHSH, CDR2 LQKENI. This CDR3 spans 14 amino acids. Deletions cut 0 bases from V and 5 bases from J, with 10 bases between. The CDR3 loop is CASSPPVRWETQYF. The CDR3, as DNA: TGTGCCAGCTCACCACCAGTGAGGTGGGAGACCCAGTACTTC.

The chain employs TRBV7-3 and TRBJ2-6; TRBD2 is a possible D gene (6 bases). Germline V gives CDR1 SGHTA, CDR2 FQGTGA. V was clipped by 5 bases and J by 2 bases, with 16 bases between them. This CDR3 is 17 amino acids long. CDR3 sequence: CASSPPEGGAGANVLTF. Written as DNA, the CDR3 is TGTGCCAGCAGCCCCCCGGAGGGAGGAGCTGGGGCCAACGTCCTGACTTTC. Looking up the rest from reference TRBV7-3 and TRBJ2-6 gives the full variable domain: GAGVSQTPSNKVTEKGKYVELRCDPISGHTALYWYRQSLGQGPEFLIYFQGTGAADDSGLPNDRFFAVRPEGSVSTLKIQRTERGDSAVYLCASSPPEGGAGANVLTFGAGSRLTVL.

This chain connects TRBV6-6 to TRBJ2-5; tentatively, D is TRBD1 (6 bases). The length of the CDR3 is 13 residues. Germline CDR1 MNHNY, CDR2 SVGAGI (reference sequence). The V gene lost 7 bases and the J gene lost 3 bases, with 12 bases spanning the gap. DNA of the CDR3: TGTGCCAGCAACAGACAGGCTGAAGAGACCCAGTACTTC. Translation gives CASNRQAEETQYF.

The table lists this clone with a count of one. This chain links TRBV6-5 with TRBJ2-1, with TRBD1 as a possible D gene (6 bases). The germline gives CDR1 MNHEY, CDR2 SVGAGI. The CDR3 has 14 amino acids. Trimming cost V 5 bases and J 3 bases, with 11 bases left between them. CDR3 loop: CASSGGSNYNEQFF. CDR3 DNA sequence: TGTGCCAGCAGTGGGGGCTCGAACTACAATGAGCAGTTCTTC.

This clone was observed a single time. The chain recombines TRBV10-3 with TRBJ2-4; TRBD2 aligns across 8 bases. The V segment lost 8 bases and the J segment 3 bases; nucleotides outside the gene matches: 6. The germline gives CDR1 ENHRY, CDR2 SYGVKD. The CDR3 is 14 amino acids. CDR3 sequence: CAIAPREGKNIQYF. The CDR3 DNA reads TGTGCCATCGCCCCTCGGGAGGGCAAAAACATTCAGTACTTC.

The rearrangement links TRBV30 to TRBJ2-2, with D perhaps matching TRBD2 (7 bases). The CDR3 covers 17 residues. The germline gives CDR1 GTSNPN, CDR2 SVGIG (reference sequence). The V end was cut by 4 bases, the J end by 6 bases, with 24 bases between. The CDR3 sequence is CAWKGGGLIFGPGELFF. CDR3 nucleotide sequence: TGTGCCTGGAAGGGGGGAGGGCTCATCTTTGGTCCCGGGGAGCTGTTTTTT.

This clone was observed a single time. This rearrangement joins TRBV19 to TRBJ1-1; the D is unclear. Germline V CDR1 and CDR2: LNHDA, SQIVND (reference sequence). The CDR3 runs to 14 residues. V lost 7 bases, J lost 6 bases, and 18 bases lay in between. The CDR3 coding sequence is TGTGCCAGTAATTCGGGCAGTTGGAATGCTGAAGCTTTCTTT. The encoded protein is CASNSGSWNAEAFF.

The V call is TRBV28, the J call TRBJ1-1; a weak D match, TRBD1 (6 bases). Germline CDR1 is MDHEN and CDR2 is SYDVKM. The CDR3 is 12 amino acids. V lost 6 bases and J 8 bases, leaving 13 bases between the germline ends. The CDR3 bases are TGTGCCAGCAGGGAAGAAGACAGGGAAGCTTTCTTT. This sequence encodes CASREEDREAFF.

V is TRBV6-5 and J is TRBJ2-7; weak D call: TRBD2 (6 bases). CDR3 length equals 15 residues. From germline, CDR1 is MNHEY and CDR2 SVGAGI. Trimming took 0 bases from V and 6 from J, leaving 15 bases between them. The CDR3 sequence: CASSYSTSSGSEQYF. CDR3 nucleotide sequence: TGTGCCAGCAGTTACTCAACTAGCTCTGGGAGCGAGCAGTACTTC.

V and J are TRBV7-8 and TRBJ2-7, with 13 bases identical to TRBD2. This CDR3 is 15 amino acids long. Trimming at V came to 4 bases and at J to 2 bases, leaving 2 bases not matched to a gene. CDR1 and CDR2 from the germline V gene are SGHVS and FQNEAQ. The CDR3 nucleotides are TGTGCCAGCAGCTCAGGGACTAGCGGGACCTACGAGCAGTACTTC. Translating gives CASSSGTSGTYEQYF.

To note about this clone: The same CDR3 also results from other DNA sequences found in this sample. V usage is TRBV6-5 and J usage is TRBJ1-1; tentative D call: TRBD1 (5 bases). CDR1 is MNHEY and CDR2 is SVGAGI in the germline V gene. CDR3 length: 13 residues. The germline V and J ends were trimmed by 4 bases and 4 bases, with 10 bases remaining between them. This CDR3 reads CASSSRGGTEAFF. The CDR3 DNA is TGTGCCAGCAGTTCGAGGGGTGGCACTGAAGCTTTCTTT.

In the case of this clone: Other DNA sequences in the same sample also yield this CDR3. This chain uses TRBV5-1 with TRBJ2-7; no reliable D call. The germline CDR1 and CDR2 sequences are SGHRS and YFSETQ. The V end was cut by 0 bases, the J end by 1 base, with 5 bases between. CDR3 size: 13 residues. CDR3 sequence reads: CASSLEGSYEQYF. The CDR3 DNA reads TGCGCCAGCAGCTTGGAGGGATCCTACGAGCAGTACTTC.

Of note for this clone: Other DNA sequences from this sample encode an identical CDR3 as well. The V and J genes are TRBV5-6 and TRBJ2-5; D remains ambiguous. This CDR3 contains 12 residues. The V end was cut by 2 bases, the J end by 4 bases, with 6 bases between. CDR1 and CDR2 (germline): SGHDT, YYEEEE. For the CDR3, the DNA is TGTGCCAGCAGCTTAGTGGGAGAGACCCAGTACTTC. Protein sequence: CASSLVGETQYF.

This clone was found once. This chain links TRBV27 with TRBJ2-7; 11 nucleotides line up with TRBD2. Trimming removed 3 bases from V and 4 bases from J; junction bases left unmatched: 2. Germline values: CDR1 MNHEY, CDR2 SMNVEV (reference sequence). This CDR3 is 14 amino acids long. The CDR3, as DNA: TGTGCCAGCAGTTTCACTAGCGGGAGTTACGAGCAGTACTTC. Translation: CASSFTSGSYEQYF.

The chain carries TRBV2 and TRBJ2-7; D could derive from TRBD1 or TRBD2 (5 bases each). CDR1 and CDR2 from the germline V gene are SNHLY and FYNNEI. V was clipped by 7 bases and J by 3 bases, with 13 bases between them. This CDR3 comprises 13 residues. CDR3: CASINRDRYEQYF. CDR3 nucleotide sequence: TGTGCCAGCATTAACCGGGACCGCTACGAGCAGTACTTC.

On this clone: At the DNA level, this CDR3 is encoded by other sequences in the same sample as well. The chain recombines TRBV28 with TRBJ2-7; 7 bases map to TRBD2. The germline gives CDR1 MDHEN, CDR2 SYDVKM. V dropped 3 bases and J dropped 2; count of bases not matched to a gene: 4. There are 14 residues in the CDR3. Here the CDR3 DNA reads TGTGCCAGCAGTTTCCTGAGCGGGACCTACGAGCAGTACTTC. Amino acids: CASSFLSGTYEQYF.

The chain uses TRBV2 and TRBJ2-6; the D gene is possibly TRBD2 (6 bases). CDR3 length equals 14 residues. The V end lost 6 bases, the J end lost 8 bases, and 14 bases lay between the germline ends. CDR1 is SNHLY, CDR2 FYNNEI, per germline. The CDR3 spells CASRRRGESNVLTF. The CDR3 nucleotides read TGTGCCAGCAGGAGGCGGGGAGAGTCCAACGTCCTGACTTTC. Together with reference TRBV2 and TRBJ2-6, the CDR3 gives the full variable domain: EPEVTQTPSHQVTQMGQEVILRCVPISNHLYFYWYRQILGQKVEFLVSFYNNEISEKSEIFDDQFSVERPDGSNFTLKIRSTKLEDSAMYFCASRRRGESNVLTFGAGSRLTVL.

The chain recombines TRBV9 with TRBJ2-7; D call uncertain. Trimming shortened V by 0 bases and J by 6 bases, and 10 bases separated the two germline ends. This CDR3 has 13 amino acids. Germline loops: CDR1 SGDLS, CDR2 YYNGEE. The CDR3 DNA reads as TGTGCCAGCAGCGTAGATAGCTTGAGCGAGCAGTACTTC. It codes for CASSVDSLSEQYF.

The rearrangement uses TRBV13 and TRBJ2-7; the match to TRBD2 covers 11 bases. V shed 5 bases, J shed 3 bases, and the junction held 15 bases outside the gene matches. Germline assignment: CDR1 PRHDT and CDR2 FYEKMQ (reference sequence). The CDR3 loop spans 18 amino acids. The CDR3: CASSRPWLAGGHNYEQYF. In DNA, the CDR3 is TGTGCCAGCAGCCGACCCTGGCTAGCGGGAGGTCATAACTACGAGCAGTACTTC.

The chain links TRBV5-1 to TRBJ1-4; tentative D call: TRBD1 (6 bases). With 4 bases removed from V and 0 bases from J, the gap between germline ends came to 13 bases. The germline V gene encodes CDR1 SGHRS and CDR2 YFSETQ. The CDR3 covers 16 residues. The CDR3 loop is CASSQGSGATNEKLFF. CDR3 DNA: TGCGCCAGCAGCCAGGGGAGCGGTGCAACTAATGAAAAACTGTTTTTT.

About this clone itself: The CDR3 does not close with the conserved phenylalanine or tryptophan, likely indicating a read error. It is unclear where the CDR3 begins or ends on the DNA, so no DNA is shown, and the CDR3 is as TCRdb lists it. The chain joins TRBV28 to TRBJ1-2; the D call of TRBD1 is as the table states it, not checked on the DNA. Germline values: CDR1 MDHEN, CDR2 SYDVKM. Ends included, the CDR3 has 13 residues. This CDR3 reads CASSLPRTGGAVI.

This clone showed up just once. The identical CDR3 is also encoded by other nucleotide sequences in the sample. The gene calls are TRBV5-1 and TRBJ2-1; 14 nucleotides line up with TRBD2. The CDR3 has 14 amino acids. Germline V gene data show CDR1 as SGHRS and CDR2 as YFSETQ. With V trimmed by 5 bases and J by 6 bases, 1 base remained unmatched. CDR3 in amino acids: CASRGTSGSNEQFF. CDR3 in DNA: TGCGCCAGCAGGGGGACTAGCGGGAGCAATGAGCAGTTCTTC. The variable domain in full, with the rest retrieved from reference TRBV5-1 and TRBJ2-1, is KAGVTQTPRYLIKTRGQQVTLSCSPISGHRSVSWYQQTPGQGLQFLFEYFSETQRNKGNFPGRFSGRQFSNSRSEMNVSTLELGDSALYLCASRGTSGSNEQFFGPGTRLTVL.

This chain connects TRBV19 to TRBJ2-2, with 8 bases matching TRBD1. V shed 7 bases and J 3 bases; nucleotides not matched to a gene: 10. Germline V gene lookup returns CDR1 LNHDA and CDR2 SQIVND (reference sequence). This CDR3 is built from 16 residues. The CDR3 loop is CASTQYRGEDTGELFF. The CDR3 DNA is TGTGCCAGTACCCAATACAGGGGGGAGGACACCGGGGAGCTGTTTTTT.

This chain joins TRBV5-1 and TRBJ2-1, with TRBD2 identical over 12 bases. This CDR3 contains 18 residues. Germline trimming cut 4 bases from V and 1 base from J; bases unmatched to any gene: 9. CDR1 and CDR2 (germline): SGHRS, YFSETQ. Written as DNA, the CDR3 is TGCGCCAGCAGCAAAGGACTAGCGGGACTCGGGTCCTACAATGAGCAGTTCTTC. It specifies CASSKGLAGLGSYNEQFF.

This clone was seen a few times. This chain uses TRBV7-2 with TRBJ1-5, with a tentative D call TRBD1 (5 bases). Germline CDR1 and CDR2: SGHTA and FQGNSA. The germline V and J ends were trimmed by 5 bases and 5 bases, with 10 bases remaining between them. CDR3 length: 13 residues. The CDR3 spells CASSPTGDQPQHF. Written as DNA, the CDR3 is TGTGCCAGCAGCCCTACGGGGGATCAGCCCCAGCATTTT.

The genes are TRBV27 and TRBJ2-3; 8 bases are a match to TRBD1. CDR1 and CDR2 from the germline V gene are MNHEY and SMNVEV (reference sequence). The CDR3 loop spans 17 amino acids. The V and J ends lost 7 bases and 2 bases, in that order; junction bases with no gene match: 14. CDR3 DNA sequence: TGTGCCAGCATCCAACCTTCCGGACAGGGCGACACAGATACGCAGTATTTT. This encodes CASIQPSGQGDTDTQYF.